A selection of T cell receptor beta chains follows, all from one sample in a study of blood T cell repertoires in COVID-19. Here immunoSEQ multiplex PCR was the method, and the copy in TCRdb shows in-frame clones only, minus some. The data show hundreds of thousands of clones, approximately 85% seen once. Sequenced: PBMCs or T cells enriched from blood (not recorded which). The receptors come from a man aged 30 to 39 who had recovered from COVID-19. The CDR3 runs from the conserved cysteine through the conserved F or W. The order of the fields is D gene, J gene, clone size, V gene, CDR3 DNA, CDR3 protein. The D gene is left open where the match is weak. Size values are once, few and many counts, or a class for expanded clones, and some rows have none.

D gene: TRBD1; J gene: TRBJ1-1; clone size: few; V gene: TRBV2; CDR3 DNA: TGTGCCAGCAGTAAAAGGGGGCAGAACACTGAAGCTTTCTTT; CDR3 protein: CASSKRGQNTEAFF
D gene: NA; J gene: TRBJ1-6; clone size: NA; V gene: TRBV10-1; CDR3 DNA: TGCGCCAGCAGCCAGCCGACAGTGCTGGGTTCACCCCTCCACTTT; CDR3 protein: CASSQPTVLGSPLHF
D gene: NA; J gene: TRBJ1-2; clone size: NA; V gene: TRBV2; CDR3 DNA: TGTGCCAGCGTAATGAGGCAGCCACCCCTTGGCTACACCTTC; CDR3 protein: CASVMRQPPLGYTF
D gene: TRBD1; J gene: TRBJ2-6; clone size: NA; V gene: TRBV5-8; CDR3 DNA: TGTGCCAGCAGCATGGGACAGGGCTCTGGGGCCAACGTCCTGACTTTC; CDR3 protein: CASSMGQGSGANVLTF
D gene: NA; J gene: TRBJ1-5; clone size: NA; V gene: TRBV14; CDR3 DNA: TGTGCCAGCAGCCGGGGGGGGATGGGCAATCAGCCCCAGCATTTT; CDR3 protein: CASSRGGMGNQPQHF
D gene: NA; J gene: TRBJ1-5; clone size: NA; V gene: TRBV29-1; CDR3 DNA: TGCAGCGTAACACAAAATAGCAATCAGCCCCAGCATTTT; CDR3 protein: CSVTQNSNQPQHF
D gene: TRBD1; J gene: TRBJ2-7; clone size: NA; V gene: TRBV3-1/TRBV3-2; CDR3 DNA: TGTGCCAGCAGCCAAGGTTCCGGGACAGACTACGAGCAGTACTTC; CDR3 protein: CASSQGSGTDYEQYF
D gene: NA; J gene: TRBJ2-2; clone size: NA; V gene: TRBV7-9; CDR3 DNA: TGTGCCAGCAGCTTAGACAGAACGAACACCGGGGAGCTGTTTTTT; CDR3 protein: CASSLDRTNTGELFF
D gene: TRBD2; J gene: TRBJ2-5; clone size: NA; V gene: TRBV10-2; CDR3 DNA: TGCGCCAGCAGTGAGCTAGCGGGGTCTTATGAGACCCAGTACTTC; CDR3 protein: CASSELAGSYETQYF
D gene: TRBD1; J gene: TRBJ2-5; clone size: NA; V gene: TRBV19; CDR3 DNA: TGTGCCAGTATGGTACAGGGGGCTGAGACCCAGTACTTC; CDR3 protein: CASMVQGAETQYF
D gene: NA; J gene: TRBJ1-5; clone size: NA; V gene: TRBV18; CDR3 DNA: TGTGCCAGCTCACTGGGGGAAGGGGGTAGCAATCAGCCCCAGCATTTT; CDR3 protein: CASSLGEGGSNQPQHF
D gene: NA; J gene: TRBJ2-2; clone size: NA; V gene: TRBV2; CDR3 DNA: TGTGCCAGCACCTACCTAGGGGGGGGGCTGACCGGGGAGCTGTTTTTT; CDR3 protein: CASTYLGGGLTGELFF
D gene: NA; J gene: TRBJ1-1; clone size: NA; V gene: TRBV3-1/TRBV3-2; CDR3 DNA: TGTGCCAGCAGCCAAGACCAGTATAATGAAGCTTTCTTT; CDR3 protein: CASSQDQYNEAFF
D gene: NA; J gene: TRBJ2-7; clone size: NA; V gene: TRBV3-1/TRBV3-2; CDR3 DNA: TGTGCCAGCAGCCAAAAGGGGAGGACAGGGAGGGGCGAGCAGTACTTC; CDR3 protein: CASSQKGRTGRGEQYF
D gene: NA; J gene: TRBJ1-6; clone size: NA; V gene: TRBV5-1; CDR3 DNA: TGCGCCAGCAGGCTCCTCGGCTCGACAGTCTATAATTCACCCCTCCACTTT; CDR3 protein: CASRLLGSTVYNSPLHF
D gene: NA; J gene: TRBJ2-7; clone size: once; V gene: TRBV2; CDR3 DNA: TGTGCCAGCAGTGAACCGCAGCGCGGAAACTCCTACGAGCAGTACTTC; CDR3 protein: CASSEPQRGNSYEQYF
D gene: TRBD1; J gene: TRBJ2-7; clone size: few; V gene: TRBV5-6; CDR3 DNA: TGTGCCAGCAGCTTCCGGGGACAGTCTGGAACGGGCGAGCAGTACTTC; CDR3 protein: CASSFRGQSGTGEQYF
D gene: TRBD1; J gene: TRBJ1-4; clone size: NA; V gene: TRBV27; CDR3 DNA: TGTGCCAGCAGTTTAGATGCGCGGACAGGGCTTAATGAAAAACTGTTTTTT; CDR3 protein: CASSLDARTGLNEKLFF
D gene: TRBD1; J gene: TRBJ2-6; clone size: NA; V gene: TRBV19; CDR3 DNA: TGTGCCAGTAGTCCACGGGGACAGGGAGGTTCTGGGGCCAACGTCCTGACTTTC; CDR3 protein: CASSPRGQGGSGANVLTF
D gene: NA; J gene: TRBJ1-4; clone size: NA; V gene: TRBV19; CDR3 DNA: TGTGCCAGTATGATTACTTTGGGAGGAAAACTGTTTTTT; CDR3 protein: CASMITLGGKLFF
D gene: NA; J gene: TRBJ2-7; clone size: NA; V gene: TRBV20-1; CDR3 DNA: TGCAGTGCTAGTCAGGGCCACGAGCAGTACTTC; CDR3 protein: CSASQGHEQYF
D gene: TRBD1; J gene: TRBJ1-2; clone size: few; V gene: TRBV12-3/TRBV12-4; CDR3 DNA: TGTGCCAGCAGTCCAAGGACAGGGAACGGCTACACCTTC; CDR3 protein: CASSPRTGNGYTF
D gene: NA; J gene: TRBJ1-4; clone size: NA; V gene: TRBV7-8; CDR3 DNA: TGTGCCAGCAGCCAGCGGCCCGCTAATGAAAAACTGTTTTTT; CDR3 protein: CASSQRPANEKLFF
D gene: NA; J gene: TRBJ2-7; clone size: NA; V gene: TRBV6-5; CDR3 DNA: TGTGCCAGCAGCCAAACGGGGTTCTACGAGCAGTACTTC; CDR3 protein: CASSQTGFYEQYF
D gene: TRBD2; J gene: TRBJ2-1; clone size: NA; V gene: TRBV15; CDR3 DNA: TGTGCCACCAGGATAGCGGGGGGGCAATTTGGTGAGCAGTTCTTC; CDR3 protein: CATRIAGGQFGEQFF
D gene: NA; J gene: TRBJ2-7; clone size: once; V gene: TRBV18; CDR3 DNA: TGTGCCAGCTCACTCCCCGGGTTCCCCTACGAGCAGTACTTC; CDR3 protein: CASSLPGFPYEQYF
D gene: TRBD1; J gene: TRBJ2-6; clone size: NA; V gene: TRBV5-1; CDR3 DNA: TGCGCCAGCAGCTCGACAGGGTCTGGGGCCAACGTCCTGACTTTC; CDR3 protein: CASSSTGSGANVLTF
D gene: TRBD1; J gene: TRBJ2-7; clone size: NA; V gene: TRBV9; CDR3 DNA: TGTGCCAGCAGCGTATCACCGGGACAGAGATCCTACGAGCAGTACTTC; CDR3 protein: CASSVSPGQRSYEQYF
D gene: NA; J gene: TRBJ2-2; clone size: NA; V gene: TRBV11-2; CDR3 DNA: TGTGCCAGCAGCTCCGGGGGTTACACCGGGGAGCTGTTTTTT; CDR3 protein: CASSSGGYTGELFF
D gene: TRBD2; J gene: TRBJ2-7; clone size: NA; V gene: TRBV7-7; CDR3 DNA: TGTGCTAGCTGCGGGGGGTGGATCTCCTACGAGCAGTACTTC; CDR3 protein: CASCGGWISYEQYF
D gene: TRBD2; J gene: TRBJ2-1; clone size: once; V gene: TRBV27; CDR3 DNA: TGTGCCAGCAGGGAGGGGACTAGCGGGGCTGGTGAGCAGTTCTTC; CDR3 protein: CASREGTSGAGEQFF
D gene: NA; J gene: TRBJ2-2; clone size: NA; V gene: TRBV15; CDR3 DNA: TGTGCCACCAGCAGAGGGGGGCCGTCCGGGGAGCTGTTTTTT; CDR3 protein: CATSRGGPSGELFF
D gene: NA; J gene: TRBJ2-3; clone size: NA; V gene: TRBV5-4; CDR3 DNA: TGTGCCAGCAGCCCAGGGGTGGATACGCAGTATTTT; CDR3 protein: CASSPGVDTQYF
D gene: TRBD1; J gene: TRBJ1-1; clone size: NA; V gene: TRBV5-1; CDR3 DNA: TGCGCCAGCCGAGGGGGCAGAGGGGGCACTGAAGCTTTCTTT; CDR3 protein: CASRGGRGGTEAFF
D gene: NA; J gene: TRBJ1-4; clone size: NA; V gene: TRBV19; CDR3 DNA: TGTGCCAGTACCGACACTCATCTCTTTACTAATGAAAAACTGTTTTTT; CDR3 protein: CASTDTHLFTNEKLFF
D gene: NA; J gene: TRBJ1-1; clone size: few; V gene: TRBV5-1; CDR3 DNA: TGCGCCAGCAGCCCCGGGGGGAGGACTGAAGCTTTCTTT; CDR3 protein: CASSPGGRTEAFF
D gene: TRBD1; J gene: TRBJ1-1; clone size: NA; V gene: TRBV19; CDR3 DNA: TGTGCCAGTAGTATAGATCTGGCAGGGGGAGGACTGGTAGCTGAAGCTTTCTTT; CDR3 protein: CASSIDLAGGGLVAEAFF
D gene: TRBD1; J gene: TRBJ2-1; clone size: NA; V gene: TRBV27; CDR3 DNA: TGTGCCAGCAGTTTAAGGGCTCGGTGGCAGGGGGACTCCTACAATGAGCAGTTCTTC; CDR3 protein: CASSLRARWQGDSYNEQFF
D gene: NA; J gene: TRBJ1-4; clone size: NA; V gene: TRBV6-5; CDR3 DNA: TGTGCCAGCGGGAACAGGCCTAATGAAAAACTGTTTTTT; CDR3 protein: CASGNRPNEKLFF
D gene: NA; J gene: TRBJ1-2; clone size: once; V gene: TRBV12-3/TRBV12-4; CDR3 DNA: TGTGCCAGTTGCACAGGGACCTCCTATGGCTACACCTTC; CDR3 protein: CASCTGTSYGYTF
D gene: NA; J gene: TRBJ1-6; clone size: NA; V gene: TRBV5-1; CDR3 DNA: TGCGCCAGCAGCAAAGGGGATGGGAATTCACCCCTCCACTTT; CDR3 protein: CASSKGDGNSPLHF
D gene: TRBD1; J gene: TRBJ1-1; clone size: NA; V gene: TRBV7-2; CDR3 DNA: TGTGCCAGCCTACAGGGGCGTAGTCAAACTGAAGCTTTCTTT; CDR3 protein: CASLQGRSQTEAFF
D gene: TRBD1; J gene: TRBJ1-2; clone size: once; V gene: TRBV15; CDR3 DNA: TGTGCCACCAGCAGAGAAGGGGGCGCCTATGGCTACACCTTC; CDR3 protein: CATSREGGAYGYTF
D gene: NA; J gene: TRBJ1-2; clone size: once; V gene: TRBV5-1; CDR3 DNA: TGCGCCAGCAGCGGGGGGGTTGGCTACACCTTC; CDR3 protein: CASSGGVGYTF
D gene: NA; J gene: TRBJ2-5; clone size: NA; V gene: TRBV24-1; CDR3 DNA: TGTGCCACCAGTGATTTAGGAGGGACGGAGACCCAGTACTTC; CDR3 protein: CATSDLGGTETQYF
D gene: TRBD2; J gene: TRBJ2-2; clone size: once; V gene: TRBV4-1; CDR3 DNA: TGCGCCAGCAGCCAGTTACTAGCGGGAAACACCGGGGAGCTGTTTTTT; CDR3 protein: CASSQLLAGNTGELFF
D gene: NA; J gene: TRBJ1-1; clone size: NA; V gene: TRBV24-1; CDR3 DNA: TGTGCCACCAGGGGGGTGGGGCAGGGGACTGAAGCTTTCTTT; CDR3 protein: CATRGVGQGTEAFF
D gene: NA; J gene: TRBJ2-1; clone size: NA; V gene: TRBV10-3; CDR3 DNA: TGTGCCATCGCGGGGTCCGACAATGAGCAGTTCTTC; CDR3 protein: CAIAGSDNEQFF
D gene: TRBD1; J gene: TRBJ1-2; clone size: NA; V gene: TRBV2; CDR3 DNA: TGTGCCAGCAGTGCGGGTACAGGGGTTAACTATGGCTACACCTTC; CDR3 protein: CASSAGTGVNYGYTF
D gene: TRBD1; J gene: TRBJ1-1; clone size: many; V gene: TRBV13; CDR3 DNA: TGTGCCAGCAGCTTAGATGCTCAGGGGGTCACTGAAGCTTTCTTT; CDR3 protein: CASSLDAQGVTEAFF
D gene: TRBD1; J gene: TRBJ1-1; clone size: few; V gene: TRBV13; CDR3 DNA: TGTGCCAGCAGCTTCGACAGGGGGGAGAGTTCGCACACTGAAGCTTTCTTT; CDR3 protein: CASSFDRGESSHTEAFF
D gene: NA; J gene: TRBJ2-7; clone size: NA; V gene: TRBV4-1; CDR3 DNA: TGCGCCAGCAGCTTCAGAGGGTCGATCGGCTACGAGCAGTACTTC; CDR3 protein: CASSFRGSIGYEQYF
D gene: NA; J gene: TRBJ2-3; clone size: NA; V gene: TRBV18; CDR3 DNA: TGTGCCAGCTCAGACGGACAGAAGTCAGATACGCAGTATTTT; CDR3 protein: CASSDGQKSDTQYF